Below are 29 T cell receptor beta chains sequenced from a single sample in a study of blood T cell repertoires in COVID-19. Only in-frame clones appear in the TCRdb table, and some are missing; sequencing was by immunoSEQ multiplex PCR. The table records approximately 670,000 clones, around 90% of them present only once. Sequencing was performed on peripheral blood. Receptors originate from a woman aged 18-35 years with acute or convalescent COVID-19.

The chain couples TRBV19 to TRBJ1-5; tentative D call: TRBD1 (5 bases). Looked up from germline, CDR1 is LNHDA and CDR2 is SQIVND (reference sequence). V dropped 7 bases and J dropped 4 bases, with 14 bases sitting between them. The CDR3 contains 14 residues. The CDR3 loop reads CASTSRGANQPQHF. CDR3 nucleotide sequence: TGTGCCAGTACCTCGCGGGGCGCTAATCAGCCCCAGCATTTT.

This clone was seen once. This sequence joins TRBV30 and TRBJ2-3; TRBD1 agrees at 7 bases. V lost 3 bases to trimming and J lost 9 bases; unmatched junction nucleotides: 6. The germline V gene has CDR1 GTSNPN and CDR2 SVGIG (reference sequence). The CDR3 is 12 residues long. CDR3 in amino acids: CAWSPGQMTQYF. CDR3 bases: TGTGCCTGGAGCCCGGGACAGATGACGCAGTATTTT.

The chain uses TRBV6-2 or TRBV6-3 and TRBJ2-1; tentatively, D is TRBD2 (6 bases). This CDR3 has 14 amino acids. The germline V gene has CDR1 MNHEY and CDR2 SVGEGT. V dropped 2 bases and J dropped 1 base, with 6 bases sitting between them. CDR3 loop: CASSYRGSYNEQFF. CDR3 nucleotide sequence: TGTGCCAGCAGTTACCGGGGGTCCTACAATGAGCAGTTCTTC.

The V call is TRBV6-6, the J call TRBJ1-2; 7 bases align to TRBD1. The V and J ends lost 0 bases and 4 bases, in that order; junction bases with no gene match: 8. The CDR3 extends over 16 amino acids. The germline V gene has CDR1 MNHNY and CDR2 SVGAGI (reference sequence). The CDR3 spells CASSYSRQGPSYGYTF. The CDR3 DNA follows: TGTGCCAGCAGTTACTCGAGACAGGGCCCTAGCTATGGCTACACCTTC.

This sequence joins TRBV6-4 and TRBJ1-1; no clear D gene. V shed 3 bases and J shed 1 base, with 6 bases lying between them. The CDR3 consists of 13 residues. Germline CDR1 reads MRHNA; CDR2 reads SNTAGT. The DNA of the CDR3 is TGTGCCAGCAGTGAACACGCGAACACTGAAGCTTTCTTT. This sequence encodes CASSEHANTEAFF.

V gene TRBV25-1 combines with J gene TRBJ2-1, with D uncertain. Trimming removed 2 bases at V and 0 bases at J, with 8 bases between. This CDR3 has 15 residues. Germline values: CDR1 MGHDK, CDR2 SYGVNS. CDR3 DNA sequence: TGTGCCAGCAGTGAACAGCGAACCTCCTACAATGAGCAGTTCTTC. Protein sequence: CASSEQRTSYNEQFF.

This chain connects TRBV5-6 to TRBJ1-1, with no clear D. The CDR3 covers 16 residues. From germline, CDR1 is SGHDT and CDR2 YYEEEE. Between the trimmed V and J ends, which lost 0 bases and 4 bases, there was a span of 16 bases. The chain's CDR3 is CASSLGPRQQATEAFF. In nucleotides, the CDR3 is TGTGCCAGCAGCTTGGGCCCACGGCAGCAGGCCACTGAAGCTTTCTTT.

The chain joins TRBV7-3 to TRBJ2-1; 9 bases agree with TRBD2. With V trimmed by 3 bases and J by 8 bases, 5 bases remained unmatched. This CDR3 has 14 amino acids. Germline-derived CDR1 and CDR2 are SGHTA and FQGTGA. CDR3 residues: CASSFAGGPDEQFF. The CDR3 coding sequence is TGTGCCAGCAGCTTTGCGGGGGGGCCGGATGAGCAGTTCTTC.

This clone was found once. The CDR3 sequence: CASSLPIQSGTGLGVEQFF. Here the CDR3 DNA reads TGTGCCAGCAGTTTACCCATCCAGTCCGGGACAGGCCTTGGGGTGGAGCAGTTCTTC. The V call is TRBV28, the J call TRBJ2-1; 8 bases map to TRBD1. V lost 2 bases and J lost 10; bases outside the gene matches: 22. CDR3 length equals 19 residues. Germline assignment: CDR1 MDHEN and CDR2 SYDVKM. Drawing the rest from reference TRBV28 and TRBJ2-1, the complete variable domain is DVKVTQSSRYLVKRTGEKVFLECVQDMDHENMFWYRQDPGLGLRLIYFSYDVKMKEKGDIPEGYSVSREKKERFSLILESASTNQTSMYLCASSLPIQSGTGLGVEQFFGPGTRLTVL.

This clone came up a few times. J is TRBJ1-6 and V is TRBV13, with a possible D match to TRBD1 (5 bases). The CDR3 loop spans 15 amino acids. V lost 3 bases to trimming and J lost 10 bases, with 16 bases between them. Germline CDR1 is PRHDT and CDR2 is FYEKMQ (reference sequence). The CDR3 DNA sequence: TGTGCCAGCAGCTTCAAAGGGCAGGGATTGTCACCCCTCCACTTT. Translation: CASSFKGQGLSPLHF.

J is TRBJ1-1 and V is TRBV29-1; D is possibly TRBD1 (6 bases). The CDR3 is 13 residues long. V gave up 0 bases and J gave up 5 bases, with 10 bases separating them. The V gene's germline CDR1 is SQVTM and CDR2 ANQGSEA. DNA of the CDR3: TGCAGCGTTGAAGAGGGGAGGGGGACTGAAGCTTTCTTT. Amino acids: CSVEEGRGTEAFF.

This sequence joins TRBV6-5 and TRBJ1-1, with 10 bases fitting TRBD1. Germline V lookup: CDR1 MNHEY, CDR2 SVGAGI. The CDR3 spans 13 residues. The V gene end was trimmed by 0 bases and the J gene end by 10 bases; junction bases not matched to a gene: 2. DNA of the CDR3: TGTGCCAGCAGTTACTCGTGGACAGGGGGAGCTTTCTTT. Amino acid sequence: CASSYSWTGGAFF.

This chain uses TRBV7-2 with TRBJ2-7, with 7 nucleotides matching TRBD1. Trimming removed 1 base from V and 2 bases from J; junction bases left unmatched: 5. The germline gives CDR1 SGHTA, CDR2 FQGNSA. The CDR3 runs 15 residues. DNA for the CDR3: TGTGCCAGCAGCTTAGAGGGGGCGAGAACCTACGAGCAGTACTTC. It specifies CASSLEGARTYEQYF.

This rearrangement joins TRBV5-1 to TRBJ2-2, with TRBD1 as a possible D gene (6 bases). V lost 4 bases and J lost 0, with 10 bases in between. The CDR3 runs 15 residues. CDR1 and CDR2 (germline): SGHRS, YFSETQ. CDR3 DNA sequence: TGCGCCAGCAGCCCCGGGACATCGAACACCGGGGAGCTGTTTTTT. It specifies CASSPGTSNTGELFF.

The chain uses TRBV5-1 and TRBJ1-1; TRBD1 is a possible D gene (6 bases). Between the trimmed V and J ends, which lost 4 bases and 0 bases, there was a span of 10 bases. The CDR3 contains 14 residues. Germline loops: CDR1 SGHRS, CDR2 YFSETQ. The DNA of the CDR3 is TGCGCCAGCAGCCGGACAGACCTGAACACTGAAGCTTTCTTT. This sequence encodes CASSRTDLNTEAFF.

This chain uses TRBV27 with TRBJ2-7; 7 bases match TRBD1. V was clipped by 6 bases and J by 2 bases; unmatched bases: 4. This CDR3 has 13 residues. The germline V gene has CDR1 MNHEY and CDR2 SMNVEV (reference sequence). Here the CDR3 reads CASRTGRTYEQYF. The CDR3, as DNA: TGTGCCAGCAGGACAGGGCGCACCTACGAGCAGTACTTC.

This chain links TRBV27 with TRBJ1-1; 8 nucleotides match TRBD1. This CDR3 contains 16 residues. CDR1 and CDR2 (germline): MNHEY, SMNVEV (reference sequence). The V gene end was trimmed by 5 bases and the J gene end by 2 bases; junction bases not matched to a gene: 10. CDR3 DNA sequence: TGTGCCAGCAGTCGACCGGGACAGGCGCCTAACACTGAAGCTTTCTTT. This encodes CASSRPGQAPNTEAFF.

This chain links TRBV12-3 or TRBV12-4 with TRBJ1-5; possibly TRBD1 for D (6 bases). V was cut by 2 bases and J by 9 bases, with 11 bases left in between. The CDR3 spans 13 residues. Here the CDR3 DNA reads TGTGCCAGCAGTTTAAAGAGACAGGCGCCCCAGCATTTT. This encodes CASSLKRQAPQHF.

The chain uses TRBV6-1 and TRBJ1-1; D is undetermined. This CDR3 region has 14 residues. Germline V gene sequence: CDR1 MNHNS, CDR2 SASEGT. V lost 0 bases and J 10 bases, leaving 15 bases between the germline ends. CDR3 residues: CASSEARGQLRAFF. CDR3 nucleotide sequence: TGTGCCAGCAGTGAAGCGCGCGGGCAGTTGCGAGCTTTCTTT.

The chain joins TRBV2 to TRBJ1-6; TRBD1 matches at 7 bases. The CDR3 has 14 amino acids. V lost 6 bases to trimming and J lost 6 bases; unmatched junction nucleotides: 5. CDR1 is SNHLY, CDR2 FYNNEI, per germline. CDR3 protein: CASRPTGFNSPLHF. The CDR3 bases are TGTGCCAGCAGACCGACAGGGTTTAATTCACCCCTCCACTTT.

The chain has TRBV27 and TRBJ2-1, with no clear D. The germline V gene has CDR1 MNHEY and CDR2 SMNVEV (reference sequence). V was pared by 4 bases and J by 10 bases, with 8 bases between. The CDR3 consists of 11 residues. The CDR3 bases are TGTGCCAGCAGTTATGGGCACGAGCAGTTCTTC. Residues: CASSYGHEQFF.

The sample holds one count of this clone. The genes are TRBV2 and TRBJ1-2; 8 positions agree with TRBD1. Germline V gene lookup returns CDR1 SNHLY and CDR2 FYNNEI. This CDR3 spans 15 amino acids. V shed 6 bases and J 5 bases; nucleotides not matched to a gene: 11. This CDR3 reads CASRALQGGHYGYTF. The CDR3 DNA sequence: TGTGCCAGCAGGGCCCTACAGGGGGGACATTATGGCTACACCTTC.

This clone appeared a single time. The chain couples TRBV19 to TRBJ1-3, with D possibly matching TRBD1 (6 bases). V shed 7 bases and J shed 0 bases, with 13 bases lying between them. Germline V lookup: CDR1 LNHDA, CDR2 SQIVND (reference sequence). This CDR3 region has 15 residues. CDR3: CASTQQGTSGNTIYF. The CDR3 nucleotides read TGTGCCAGTACCCAGCAGGGGACCTCTGGAAACACCATATATTTT. The full variable domain, completed using reference TRBV19 and TRBJ1-3, is DGGITQSPKYLFRKEGQNVTLSCEQNLNHDAMYWYRQDPGQGLRLIYYSQIVNDFQKGDIAEGYSVSREKKESFPLTVTSAQKNPTAFYLCASTQQGTSGNTIYFGEGSWLTVV.

This clone occurred a few times. The chain joins TRBV27 to TRBJ1-6; no firm D call. Germline CDR1 MNHEY, CDR2 SMNVEV (reference sequence). The CDR3 sequence is 16 residues long. V gave up 8 bases and J gave up 5 bases, with 19 bases separating them. The CDR3 DNA is TGTGCCAGCTCTCAGATGGAGGGAGTTAATAATTCACCCCTCCACTTT. Translation gives CASSQMEGVNNSPLHF.

The gene calls are TRBV19 and TRBJ2-1; 8 nucleotides agree with TRBD2. After removal of 3 bases from V and 5 bases from J, the junction contained 6 bases not matched to a gene. Germline V lookup: CDR1 LNHDA, CDR2 SQIVND (reference sequence). The CDR3 is 15 residues long. CDR3 nucleotides: TGTGCCAGTAGTATCCGACTAGCGAGTAACAATGAGCAGTTCTTC. This gives the protein CASSIRLASNNEQFF.

CDR3: CASSLVAGNEQFF. The CDR3 region has the DNA TGTGCCAGCAGCTTAGTAGCGGGGAATGAGCAGTTCTTC. This chain links TRBV7-2 with TRBJ2-1, with 8 nucleotides matching TRBD2. Per the germline V gene, CDR1 is SGHTA and CDR2 is FQGNSA. The ends lost 1 base at V and 7 bases at J; junction bases unmatched: 0. The CDR3 covers 13 residues.

In its sample, this clone was seen once. The V gene is TRBV6-5, the J gene TRBJ1-2; 11 positions agree with TRBD1. The CDR3 loop spans 15 amino acids. V shed 2 bases, J shed 3 bases, and the junction held 2 bases outside the gene matches. Germline CDR1 is MNHEY and CDR2 is SVGAGI. The CDR3 DNA sequence: TGTGCCAGCAGTTACCCGGACAGGGGGCACTATGGCTACACCTTC. This sequence encodes CASSYPDRGHYGYTF.

The V call is TRBV2, the J call TRBJ2-7; a possible D gene is TRBD2 (5 bases). The germline CDR1 and CDR2 sequences are SNHLY and FYNNEI. This CDR3 contains 14 residues. Trimming took off 4 bases at V and 7 bases at J, with 17 bases between the two ends. The CDR3 bases are TGTGCCAGCAGTGTAGCGCCTAGTATGGGTGAGCAGTACTTC. This encodes CASSVAPSMGEQYF.

This clone came up once. V usage is TRBV27 and J usage is TRBJ2-3, with TRBD2 matching over 12 bases. J gave up 3 bases and V 2 bases, and 6 bases lay outside the gene matches. Per germline, CDR1 MNHEY and CDR2 SMNVEV (reference sequence). This CDR3 spans 17 amino acids. DNA for the CDR3: TGTGCCAGCAGTTTAGGGCTAGCGGGGGGGGTAACAGATACGCAGTATTTT. It yields the protein CASSLGLAGGVTDTQYF.